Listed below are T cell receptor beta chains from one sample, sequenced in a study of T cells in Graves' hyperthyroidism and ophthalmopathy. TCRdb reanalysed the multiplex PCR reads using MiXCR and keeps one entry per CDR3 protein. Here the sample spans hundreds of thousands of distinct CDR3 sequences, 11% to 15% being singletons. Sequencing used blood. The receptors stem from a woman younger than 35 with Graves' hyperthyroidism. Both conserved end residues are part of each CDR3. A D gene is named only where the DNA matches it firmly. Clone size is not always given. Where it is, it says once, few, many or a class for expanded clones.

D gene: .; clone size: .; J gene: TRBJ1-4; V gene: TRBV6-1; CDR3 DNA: TGTGCCAGCAGTGACCGGTTGACTAATGAAAAACTGTTTTTT; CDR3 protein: CASSDRLTNEKLFF
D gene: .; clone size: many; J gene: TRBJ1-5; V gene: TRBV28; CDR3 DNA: TGTGCCAGCAGTTTCTCGGGGGCACGCAATCAGCCCCAGCATTTT; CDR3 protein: CASSFSGARNQPQHF
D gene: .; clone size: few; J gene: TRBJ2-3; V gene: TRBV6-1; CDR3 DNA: TGTGCCATCAGGTCTCGCACAGATACGCAGTATTTT; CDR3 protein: CAIRSRTDTQYF
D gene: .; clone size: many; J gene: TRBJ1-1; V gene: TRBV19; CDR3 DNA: TGTGCCAGCACGACAGGGAACACTGAAGCTTTCTTT; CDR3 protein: CASTTGNTEAFF
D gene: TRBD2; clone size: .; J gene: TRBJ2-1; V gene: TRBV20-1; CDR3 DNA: TGCAGTGCGAGCGAGGGACTAGCGGGAGGGCCCTACAATGAGCAGTTCTTC; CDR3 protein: CSASEGLAGGPYNEQFF
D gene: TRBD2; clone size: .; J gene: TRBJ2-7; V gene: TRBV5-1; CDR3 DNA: TGCGCCAGCAGCTTCCTAGCGGGAGGGATCGCCGAGCAGTACTTC; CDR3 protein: CASSFLAGGIAEQYF
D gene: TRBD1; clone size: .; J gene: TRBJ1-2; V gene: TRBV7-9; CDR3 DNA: TGTGCCAGCAGCCACACTGACAGGGATCATGGCTACACCTTC; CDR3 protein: CASSHTDRDHGYTF
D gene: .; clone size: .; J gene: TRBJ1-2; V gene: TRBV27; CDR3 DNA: TGTGCCAGCAGTTTAGGGTATCGGGGGCCTAGCACCTTC; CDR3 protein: CASSLGYRGPSTF
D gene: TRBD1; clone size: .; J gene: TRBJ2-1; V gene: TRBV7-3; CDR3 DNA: TGTGCCAGCAGCTTAAAAGGGACAGTTTACAATGAGCAGTTCTTC; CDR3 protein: CASSLKGTVYNEQFF
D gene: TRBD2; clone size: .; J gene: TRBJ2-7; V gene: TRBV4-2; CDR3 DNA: TGTGCCAGCAGCCAAAATAGCGGGAGCGAATACGAGCAGTACTTC; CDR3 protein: CASSQNSGSEYEQYF
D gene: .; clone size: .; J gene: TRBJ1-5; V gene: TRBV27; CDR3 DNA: TGTGCCAGCAGTCCGGACAGTGAACAGCCCCAGCATTTT; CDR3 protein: CASSPDSEQPQHF
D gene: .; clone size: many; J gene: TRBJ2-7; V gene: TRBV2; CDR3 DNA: TGTGCCAGCGGGGATTACGAGCAGTACTTC; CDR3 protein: CASGDYEQYF
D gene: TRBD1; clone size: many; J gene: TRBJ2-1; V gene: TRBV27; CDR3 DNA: TGTGCCAGCAGTCCCACTCGGACAGGGGCGCTTCATGAGCAGTTCTTC; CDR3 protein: CASSPTRTGALHEQFF
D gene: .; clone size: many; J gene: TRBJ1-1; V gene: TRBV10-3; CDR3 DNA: TGTGCCATCAGTGAAGGGAAAATGAACACTGAAGCTTTCTTT; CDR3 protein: CAISEGKMNTEAFF
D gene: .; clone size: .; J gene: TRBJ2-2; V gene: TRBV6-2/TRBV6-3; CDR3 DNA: TGTGCCAGCAGCACTAGCCTCACCGGGGAGCTGTTTTTT; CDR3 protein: CASSTSLTGELFF
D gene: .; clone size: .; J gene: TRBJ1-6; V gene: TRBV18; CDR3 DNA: TGTGCCAGCTCACCGGATGAGAGGGGCGGGAATTCACCCCTCCACTTT; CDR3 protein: CASSPDERGGNSPLHF
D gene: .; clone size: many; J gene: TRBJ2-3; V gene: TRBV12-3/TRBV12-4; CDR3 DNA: TGTGCCAGCGAGTACTTAGGAGATACGCAGTATTTT; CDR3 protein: CASEYLGDTQYF
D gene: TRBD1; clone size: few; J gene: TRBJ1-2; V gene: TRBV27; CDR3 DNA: TGTGCCAGCAGTTCACGGACAGGGACTCTTAATAACTATGGCTACACCTTC; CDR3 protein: CASSSRTGTLNNYGYTF
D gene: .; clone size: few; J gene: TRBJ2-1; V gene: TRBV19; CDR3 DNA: TGTGCCAGTAGAAAGGGGGAGCCTCCCAATGAGCAGTTCTTC; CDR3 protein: CASRKGEPPNEQFF
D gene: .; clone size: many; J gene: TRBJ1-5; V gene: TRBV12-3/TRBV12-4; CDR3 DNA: TGTGCCAGCAGGCCAACAGGGTCGGGTCAGCCCCAGCATTTT; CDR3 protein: CASRPTGSGQPQHF
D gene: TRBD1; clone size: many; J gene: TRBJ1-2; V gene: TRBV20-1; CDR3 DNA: TGCAGTGCTAAAGTCAGGGGGCGGAACTATGGCTACACCTTC; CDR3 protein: CSAKVRGRNYGYTF
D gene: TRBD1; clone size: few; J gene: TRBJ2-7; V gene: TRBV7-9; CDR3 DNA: TGTGCCAGCAGCTCCGGGACAGGGAGTAACGAGCAGTACTTC; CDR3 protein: CASSSGTGSNEQYF
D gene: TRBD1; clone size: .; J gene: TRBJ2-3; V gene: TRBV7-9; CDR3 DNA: TGTGCCAGCACCTATCGACAGGGAACAGATACGCAGTATTTT; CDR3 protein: CASTYRQGTDTQYF
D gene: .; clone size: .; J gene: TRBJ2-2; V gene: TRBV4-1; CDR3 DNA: TGCGCCAGCAGCCCGACTTCGGGGCCGAACACCGGGGAGCTGTTTTTT; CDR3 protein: CASSPTSGPNTGELFF
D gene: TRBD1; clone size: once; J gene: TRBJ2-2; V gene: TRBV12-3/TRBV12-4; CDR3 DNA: TGTGCCAGCAGTTTAGTGGACAGGAGAGGATCCGGGGAGCTGTTTTTT; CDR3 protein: CASSLVDRRGSGELFF
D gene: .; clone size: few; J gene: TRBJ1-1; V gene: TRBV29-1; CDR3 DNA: TGCAGCGTTGATCTCACTGAAGCTTTCTTT; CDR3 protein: CSVDLTEAFF
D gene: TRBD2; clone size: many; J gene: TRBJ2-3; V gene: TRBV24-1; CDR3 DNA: TGTGCCACCAGTGATTCTCATAGGACTAGCGGGGTTAGCACAGATACGCAGTATTTT; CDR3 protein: CATSDSHRTSGVSTDTQYF
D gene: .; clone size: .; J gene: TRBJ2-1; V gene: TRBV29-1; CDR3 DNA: TGCAGCCCGGGGACTCTCAATGAGCAGTTCTTC; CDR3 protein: CSPGTLNEQFF
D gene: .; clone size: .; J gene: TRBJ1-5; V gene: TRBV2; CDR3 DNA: TGCGCCAGCAGCCAAAATCCCGGCAGGGTGGATCAGCCCCAGCATTTT; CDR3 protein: CASSQNPGRVDQPQHF
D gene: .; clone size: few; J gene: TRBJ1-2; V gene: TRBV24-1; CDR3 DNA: TGTGCCACCAGTGATTTTAAAGGGCTGGATGGCTACACCTTC; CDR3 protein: CATSDFKGLDGYTF
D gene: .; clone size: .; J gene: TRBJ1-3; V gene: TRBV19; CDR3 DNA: TGTGCCAGTAGTATGCCTCCATGGAATTTCAACTCTGGAAACACCATATATTTT; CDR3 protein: CASSMPPWNFNSGNTIYF
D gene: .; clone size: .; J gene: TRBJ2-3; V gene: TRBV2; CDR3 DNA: TGTGCCAGCAGTTACGCCCACGTAGATACGCAGTATTTT; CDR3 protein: CASSYAHVDTQYF